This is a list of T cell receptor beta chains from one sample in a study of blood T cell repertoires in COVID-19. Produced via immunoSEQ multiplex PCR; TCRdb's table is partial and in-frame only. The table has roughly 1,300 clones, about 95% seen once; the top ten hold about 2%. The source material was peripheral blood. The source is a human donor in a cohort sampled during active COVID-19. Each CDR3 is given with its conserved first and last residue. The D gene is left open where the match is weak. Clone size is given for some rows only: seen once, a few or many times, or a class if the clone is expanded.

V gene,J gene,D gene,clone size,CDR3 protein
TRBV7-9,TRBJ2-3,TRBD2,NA,CASSPRIAGVGTQYF
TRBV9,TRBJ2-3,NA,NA,CASSLRPDRDTDTQYF
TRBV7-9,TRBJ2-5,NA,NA,CASSLAGGQETQYF
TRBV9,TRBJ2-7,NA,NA,CASSAQTGPGEQYF
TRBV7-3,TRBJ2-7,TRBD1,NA,CASSLIENGTGKSSYEQYF
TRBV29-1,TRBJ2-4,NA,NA,CSVEENRQWTKNIQYF
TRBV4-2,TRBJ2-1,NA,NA,CASSARVGSPNEQFF
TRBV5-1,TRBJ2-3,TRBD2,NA,CASRTSDADTQYF
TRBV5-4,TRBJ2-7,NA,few,CASSSAGYEQYF
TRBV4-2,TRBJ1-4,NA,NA,CASSQGAGLTNEKLFF
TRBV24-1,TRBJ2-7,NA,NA,CATSDSHRYEQYF
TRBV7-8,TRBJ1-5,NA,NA,CASSIGQVSLPQHF
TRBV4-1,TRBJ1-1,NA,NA,CASSRGQSTEAFF
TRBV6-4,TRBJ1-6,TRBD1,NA,CASRGQGGNSPLHF
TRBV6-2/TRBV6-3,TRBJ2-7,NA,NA,CASSPRGISSYEQYF
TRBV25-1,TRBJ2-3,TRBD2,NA,CASSESSGGVGTQYF
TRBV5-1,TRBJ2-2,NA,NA,CASSLAVVTGELFF
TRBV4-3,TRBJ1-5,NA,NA,CASSQDFSSNQPQHF
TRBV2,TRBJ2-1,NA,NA,CASSDTQIQNEQFF
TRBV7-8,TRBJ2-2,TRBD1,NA,CASSSRTGTGELFF
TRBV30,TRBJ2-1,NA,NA,CGGGHNEQFF
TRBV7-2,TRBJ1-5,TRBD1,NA,CASNKQGANQPQHF
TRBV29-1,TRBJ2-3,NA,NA,CSTLSGSTDTQYF
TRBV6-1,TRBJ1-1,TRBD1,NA,CASSLGTVMNTEAFF
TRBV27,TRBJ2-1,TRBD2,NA,CASTLRGTSGNNEQFF
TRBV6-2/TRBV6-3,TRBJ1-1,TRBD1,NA,CASSWVRDRGVENTEAFF
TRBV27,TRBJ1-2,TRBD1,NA,CASSFRGLVNYGYTF
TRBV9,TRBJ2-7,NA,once,CASSVSDASPSVEQYF
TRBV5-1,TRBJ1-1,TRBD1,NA,CASSEGQGTAFF
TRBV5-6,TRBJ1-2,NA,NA,CASSLGQNYGYTF
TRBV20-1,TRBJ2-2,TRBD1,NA,CSASLQGVGGELFF
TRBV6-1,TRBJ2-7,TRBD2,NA,CASSKAAGGGSYEQYF
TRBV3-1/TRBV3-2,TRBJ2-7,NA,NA,CASSQRTENSEQYF
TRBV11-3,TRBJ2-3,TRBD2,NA,CASSTHGLASDTQYF
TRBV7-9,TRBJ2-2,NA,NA,CASSLAGAGIFNTGELFF
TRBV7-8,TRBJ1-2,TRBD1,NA,CASSTGTVNYGYTF
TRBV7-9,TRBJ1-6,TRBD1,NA,CASSKFGTGGNSPLHF
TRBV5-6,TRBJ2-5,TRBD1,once,CASSTKTGFQETQYF
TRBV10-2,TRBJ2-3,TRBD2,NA,CASRRSPPSGSTDTQYF
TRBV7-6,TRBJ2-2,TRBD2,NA,CASSLAPSGRAIGELFF
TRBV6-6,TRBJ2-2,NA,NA,CASTRGSGNTGELFF
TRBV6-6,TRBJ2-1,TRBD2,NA,CASSPTSGRTYNEQFF
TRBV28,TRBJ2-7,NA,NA,CASSSLRGRAAYEQYF